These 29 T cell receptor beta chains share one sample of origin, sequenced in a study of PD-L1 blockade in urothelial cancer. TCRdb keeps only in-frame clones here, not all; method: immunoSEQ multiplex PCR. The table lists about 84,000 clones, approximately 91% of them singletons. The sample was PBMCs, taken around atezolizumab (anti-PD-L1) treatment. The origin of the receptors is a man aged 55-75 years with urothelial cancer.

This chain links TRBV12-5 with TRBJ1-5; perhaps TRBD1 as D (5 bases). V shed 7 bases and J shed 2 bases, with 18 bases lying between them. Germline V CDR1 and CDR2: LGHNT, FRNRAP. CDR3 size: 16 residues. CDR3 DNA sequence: TGTGCTAGTGCCCTAAACGTGGGGGGGGGCAATCAGCCCCAGCATTTT. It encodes CASALNVGGGNQPQHF.

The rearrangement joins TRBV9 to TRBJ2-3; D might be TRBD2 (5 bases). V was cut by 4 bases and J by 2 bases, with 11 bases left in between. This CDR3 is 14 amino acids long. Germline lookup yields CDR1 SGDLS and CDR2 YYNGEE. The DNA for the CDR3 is TGTGCCAGCAGCCGAGCGGCAAACACAGATACGCAGTATTTT. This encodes CASSRAANTDTQYF.

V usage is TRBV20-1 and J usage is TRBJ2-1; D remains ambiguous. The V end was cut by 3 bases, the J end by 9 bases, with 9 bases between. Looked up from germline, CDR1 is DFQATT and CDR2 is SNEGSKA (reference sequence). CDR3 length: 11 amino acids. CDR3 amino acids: CSASPQFEQFF. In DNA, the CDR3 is TGCAGTGCTAGTCCCCAATTTGAGCAGTTCTTC.

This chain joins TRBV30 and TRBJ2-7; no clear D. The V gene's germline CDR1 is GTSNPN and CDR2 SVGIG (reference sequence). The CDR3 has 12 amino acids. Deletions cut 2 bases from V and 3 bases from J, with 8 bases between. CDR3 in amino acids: CAWSPGYYEQYF. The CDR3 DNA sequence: TGTGCCTGGAGTCCAGGATACTACGAGCAGTACTTC.

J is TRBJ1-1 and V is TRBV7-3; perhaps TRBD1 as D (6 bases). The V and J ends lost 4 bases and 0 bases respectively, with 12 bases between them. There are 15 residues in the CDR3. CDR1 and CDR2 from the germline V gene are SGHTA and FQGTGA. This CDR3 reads CASSSQTGMNTEAFF. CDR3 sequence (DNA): TGTGCCAGCAGCTCACAAACAGGGATGAACACTGAAGCTTTCTTT. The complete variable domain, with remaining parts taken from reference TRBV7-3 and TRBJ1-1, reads GAGVSQTPSNKVTEKGKYVELRCDPISGHTALYWYRQSLGQGPEFLIYFQGTGAADDSGLPNDRFFAVRPEGSVSTLKIQRTERGDSAVYLCASSSQTGMNTEAFFGQGTRLTVV.

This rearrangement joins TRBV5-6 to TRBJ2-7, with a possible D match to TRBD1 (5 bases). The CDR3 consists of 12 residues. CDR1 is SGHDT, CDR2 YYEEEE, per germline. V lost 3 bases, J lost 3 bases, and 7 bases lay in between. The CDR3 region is CASSWTYYEQYF. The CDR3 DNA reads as TGTGCCAGCAGCTGGACATACTACGAGCAGTACTTC.

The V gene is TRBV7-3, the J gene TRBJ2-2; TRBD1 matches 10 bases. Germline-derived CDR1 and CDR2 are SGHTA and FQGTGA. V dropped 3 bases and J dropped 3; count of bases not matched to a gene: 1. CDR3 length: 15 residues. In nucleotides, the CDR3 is TGTGCCAGCAGCTTGACAGGGGGCGACACCGGGGAGCTGTTTTTT. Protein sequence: CASSLTGGDTGELFF.

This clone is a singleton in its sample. CDR3 nucleotide sequence: TGTGCCAGCAGCCCCTCCGGGAGCTCCTACAATGAGCAGTTCTTC. This encodes CASSPSGSSYNEQFF. The chain couples TRBV9 to TRBJ2-1; possible D gene TRBD2, 6 bases. Per germline, CDR1 SGDLS and CDR2 YYNGEE. The CDR3 is 15 residues long. V was shortened by 4 bases and J by 0 bases, with 11 bases between the two germline ends. The full variable domain, rest sourced from reference TRBV9 and TRBJ2-1, is DSGVTQTPKHLITATGQRVTLRCSPRSGDLSVYWYQQSLDQGLQFLIQYYNGEERAKGNILERFSAQQFPDLHSELNLSSLELGDSALYFCASSPSGSSYNEQFFGPGTRLTVL.

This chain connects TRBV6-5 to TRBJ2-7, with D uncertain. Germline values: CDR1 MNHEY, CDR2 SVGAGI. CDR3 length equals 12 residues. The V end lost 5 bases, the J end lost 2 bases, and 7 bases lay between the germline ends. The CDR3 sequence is CASSLLAYEQYF. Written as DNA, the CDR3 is TGTGCCAGCAGTCTGCTAGCCTACGAGCAGTACTTC.

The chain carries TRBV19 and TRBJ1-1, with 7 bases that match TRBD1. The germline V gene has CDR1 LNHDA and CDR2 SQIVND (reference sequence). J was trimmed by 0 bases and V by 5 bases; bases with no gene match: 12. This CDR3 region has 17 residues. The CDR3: CASSGYRGTALNTEAFF. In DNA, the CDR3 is TGTGCCAGTAGTGGGTACAGGGGAACAGCCCTGAACACTGAAGCTTTCTTT.

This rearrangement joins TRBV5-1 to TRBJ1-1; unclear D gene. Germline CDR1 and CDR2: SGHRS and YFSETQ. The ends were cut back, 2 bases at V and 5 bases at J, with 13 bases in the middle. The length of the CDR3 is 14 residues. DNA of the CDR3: TGCGCCAGCAGCTTCACCCGAGATGGTACTGAAGCTTTCTTT. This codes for CASSFTRDGTEAFF.

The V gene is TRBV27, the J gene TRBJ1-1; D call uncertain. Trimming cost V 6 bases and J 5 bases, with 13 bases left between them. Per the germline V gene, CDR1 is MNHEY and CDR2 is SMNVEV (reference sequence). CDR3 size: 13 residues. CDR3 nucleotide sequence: TGTGCCAGCAGGACCCACAGCGGGACTGAAGCTTTCTTT. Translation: CASRTHSGTEAFF.

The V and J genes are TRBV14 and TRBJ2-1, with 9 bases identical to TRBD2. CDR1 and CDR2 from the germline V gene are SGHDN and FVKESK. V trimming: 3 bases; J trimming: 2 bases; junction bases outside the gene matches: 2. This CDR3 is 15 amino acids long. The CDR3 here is CASSQKRGAYNEQFF. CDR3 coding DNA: TGTGCCAGCAGCCAGAAGCGGGGGGCCTACAATGAGCAGTTCTTC.

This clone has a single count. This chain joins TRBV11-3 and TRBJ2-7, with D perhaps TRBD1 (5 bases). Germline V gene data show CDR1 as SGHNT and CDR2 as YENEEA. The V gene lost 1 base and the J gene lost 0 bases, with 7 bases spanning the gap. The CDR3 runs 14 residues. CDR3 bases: TGTGCCAGCAGCTTAGGACAGAGCTCCTACGAGCAGTACTTC. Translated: CASSLGQSSYEQYF.

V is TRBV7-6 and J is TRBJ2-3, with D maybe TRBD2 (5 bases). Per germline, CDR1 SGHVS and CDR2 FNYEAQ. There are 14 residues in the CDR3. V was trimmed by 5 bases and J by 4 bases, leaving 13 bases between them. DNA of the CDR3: TGTGCCAGCAGCCCCACTAGAGTGCCAGATACGCAGTATTTT. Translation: CASSPTRVPDTQYF.

The CDR3 DNA sequence: TGCGCCAGCAGTGTGGGGGGGCCGGATCAGCCCCAGCATTTT. This codes for CASSVGGPDQPQHF. This chain joins TRBV10-1 and TRBJ1-5, with TRBD1 as a possible D gene (6 bases). In germline, CDR1 is WNHNN, CDR2 SYGVQD (reference sequence). Trimming removed 4 bases at V and 5 bases at J, with 12 bases between. This CDR3 has 14 residues.

The CDR3 DNA reads TGTGCCAGCAGTGAATCAGACTCTCAGCCCCAGCATTTT. Encoded protein: CASSESDSQPQHF. The chain has TRBV25-1 and TRBJ1-5; D not certain. The ends were cut back, 1 base at V and 6 bases at J, with 7 bases in the middle. From germline, CDR1 is MGHDK and CDR2 SYGVNS. The CDR3 loop spans 13 amino acids.

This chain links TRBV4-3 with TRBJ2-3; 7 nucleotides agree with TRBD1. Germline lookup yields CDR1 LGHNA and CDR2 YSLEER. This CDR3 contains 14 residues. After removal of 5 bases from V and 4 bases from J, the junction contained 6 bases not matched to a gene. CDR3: CASSKRDSSDTQYF. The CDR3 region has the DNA TGCGCCAGCAGCAAACGGGACAGCTCAGATACGCAGTATTTT.

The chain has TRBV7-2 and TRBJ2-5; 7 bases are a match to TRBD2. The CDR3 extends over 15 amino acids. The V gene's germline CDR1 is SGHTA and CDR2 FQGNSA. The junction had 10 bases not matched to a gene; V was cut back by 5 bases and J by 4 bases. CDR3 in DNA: TGTGCCAGCAGCCTTCTGCTGGGGGGGGGAGAGACCCAGTACTTC. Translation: CASSLLLGGGETQYF.

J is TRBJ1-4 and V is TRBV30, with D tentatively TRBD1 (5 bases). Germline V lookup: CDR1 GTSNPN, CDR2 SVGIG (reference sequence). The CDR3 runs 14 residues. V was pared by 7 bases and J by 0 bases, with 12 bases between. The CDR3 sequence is CASSGSATNEKLFF. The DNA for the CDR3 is TGTGCCTCCTCAGGGTCTGCAACTAATGAAAAACTGTTTTTT. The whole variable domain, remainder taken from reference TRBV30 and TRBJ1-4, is SQTIHQWPATLVQPVGSPLSLECTVEGTSNPNLYWYRQAAGRGLQLLFYSVGIGQISSEVPQNLSASRPQDRQFILSSKKLLLSDSGFYLCASSGSATNEKLFFGSGTQLSVL.

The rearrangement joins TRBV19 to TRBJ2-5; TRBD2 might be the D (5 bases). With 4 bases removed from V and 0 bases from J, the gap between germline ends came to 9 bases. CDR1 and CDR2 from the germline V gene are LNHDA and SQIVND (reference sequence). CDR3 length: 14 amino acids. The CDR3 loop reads CASSNRENQETQYF. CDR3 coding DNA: TGTGCCAGTAGTAACCGGGAAAACCAAGAGACCCAGTACTTC.

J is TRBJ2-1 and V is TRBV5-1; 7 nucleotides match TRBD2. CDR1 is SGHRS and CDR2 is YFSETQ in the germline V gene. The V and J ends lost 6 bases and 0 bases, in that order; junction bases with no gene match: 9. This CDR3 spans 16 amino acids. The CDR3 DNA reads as TGCGCCAGCAACCGGGACTACGAAAGCTCCTACAATGAGCAGTTCTTC. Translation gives CASNRDYESSYNEQFF. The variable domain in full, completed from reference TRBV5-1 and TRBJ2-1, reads KAGVTQTPRYLIKTRGQQVTLSCSPISGHRSVSWYQQTPGQGLQFLFEYFSETQRNKGNFPGRFSGRQFSNSRSEMNVSTLELGDSALYLCASNRDYESSYNEQFFGPGTRLTVL.

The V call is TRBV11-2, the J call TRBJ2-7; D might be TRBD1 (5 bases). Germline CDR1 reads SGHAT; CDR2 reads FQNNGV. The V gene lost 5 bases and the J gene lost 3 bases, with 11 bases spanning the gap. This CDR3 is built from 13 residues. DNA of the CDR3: TGTGCCAGCAGCCAGGGAATGATCTACGAGCAGTACTTC. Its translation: CASSQGMIYEQYF.

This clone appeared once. The CDR3 loop reads CASRDAGGKTEAFF. As DNA, the CDR3 is TGTGCCAGCCGGGACGCCGGGGGAAAAACTGAAGCTTTCTTT. This chain links TRBV25-1 with TRBJ1-1, with D possibly matching TRBD1 (5 bases). The CDR3 is made up of 14 amino acids. Germline V CDR1 and CDR2: MGHDK, SYGVNS. Trimming removed 8 bases from V and 5 bases from J, with 18 bases in between. Supplemented by reference TRBV25-1 and TRBJ1-1, the full variable domain reads EADIYQTPRYLVIGTGKKITLECSQTMGHDKMYWYQQDPGMELHLIHYSYGVNSTEKGDLSSESTVSRIRTEHFPLTLESARPSHTSQYLCASRDAGGKTEAFFGQGTRLTVV.

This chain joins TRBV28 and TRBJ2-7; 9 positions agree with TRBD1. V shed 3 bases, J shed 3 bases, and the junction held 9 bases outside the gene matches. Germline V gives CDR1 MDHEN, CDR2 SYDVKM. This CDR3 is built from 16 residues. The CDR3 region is CASSLVLRTGDYEQYF. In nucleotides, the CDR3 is TGTGCCAGCAGTTTGGTCTTAAGGACAGGGGACTACGAGCAGTACTTC.

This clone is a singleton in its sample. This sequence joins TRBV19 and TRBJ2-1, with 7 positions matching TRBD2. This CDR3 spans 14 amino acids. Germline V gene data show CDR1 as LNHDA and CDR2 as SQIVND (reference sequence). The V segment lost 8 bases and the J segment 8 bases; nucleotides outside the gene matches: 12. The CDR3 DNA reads TGTGCCAGTCTAAAGCGGGAAGGGGCATATGAGCAGTTCTTC. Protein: CASLKREGAYEQFF.

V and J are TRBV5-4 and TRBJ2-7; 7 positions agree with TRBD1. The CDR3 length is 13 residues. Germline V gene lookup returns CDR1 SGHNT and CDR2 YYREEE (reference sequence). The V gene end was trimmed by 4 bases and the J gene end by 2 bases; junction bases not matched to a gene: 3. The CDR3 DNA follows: TGTGCCAGCAGCGTTCAGGGGGCCTACGAGCAGTACTTC. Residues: CASSVQGAYEQYF. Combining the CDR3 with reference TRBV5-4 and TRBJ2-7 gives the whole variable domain ETGVTQSPTHLIKTRGQQVTLRCSSQSGHNTVSWYQQALGQGPQFIFQYYREEENGRGNFPPRFSGLQFPNYSSELNVNALELDDSALYLCASSVQGAYEQYFGPGTRLTVT.

The CDR3 spells CASSYRGGRDVEQFF. DNA of the CDR3: TGTGCCAGCAGTTATAGGGGGGGTAGAGATGTTGAGCAGTTCTTC. The J gene is TRBJ2-1, the V gene TRBV6-6, with D perhaps matching TRBD2 (7 bases). CDR3 length: 15 residues. The ends were cut back, 3 bases at V and 9 bases at J, with 18 bases in the middle. CDR1 and CDR2 (germline): MNHNY, SVGAGI (reference sequence).

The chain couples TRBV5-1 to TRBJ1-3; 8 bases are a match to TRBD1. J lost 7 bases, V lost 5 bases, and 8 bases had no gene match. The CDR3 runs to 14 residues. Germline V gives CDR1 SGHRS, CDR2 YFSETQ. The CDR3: CASSPGQERNTIYF. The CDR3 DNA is TGCGCCAGCAGTCCGGGACAGGAAAGGAACACCATATATTTT.